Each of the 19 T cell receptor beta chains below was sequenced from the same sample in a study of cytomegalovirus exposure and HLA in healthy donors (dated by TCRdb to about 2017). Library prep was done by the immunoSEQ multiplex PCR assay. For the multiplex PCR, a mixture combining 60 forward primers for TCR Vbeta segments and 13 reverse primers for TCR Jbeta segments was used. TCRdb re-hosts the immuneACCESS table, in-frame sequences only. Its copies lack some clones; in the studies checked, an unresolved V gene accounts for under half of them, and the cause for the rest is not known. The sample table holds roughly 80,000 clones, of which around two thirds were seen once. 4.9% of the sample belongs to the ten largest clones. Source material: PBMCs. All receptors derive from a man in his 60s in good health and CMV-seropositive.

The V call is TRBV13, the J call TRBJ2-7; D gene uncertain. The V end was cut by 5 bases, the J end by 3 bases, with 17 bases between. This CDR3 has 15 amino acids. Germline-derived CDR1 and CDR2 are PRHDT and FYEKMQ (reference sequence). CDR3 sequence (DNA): TGTGCCAGCAGCCGCTTCCGACTCGACGACTACGAGCAGTACTTC. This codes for CASSRFRLDDYEQYF.

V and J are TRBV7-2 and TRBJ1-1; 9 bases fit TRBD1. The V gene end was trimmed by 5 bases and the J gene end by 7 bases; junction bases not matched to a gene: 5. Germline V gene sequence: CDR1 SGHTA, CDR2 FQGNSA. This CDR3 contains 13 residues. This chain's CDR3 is CASSPVGQGEAFF. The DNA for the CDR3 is TGTGCCAGCAGCCCCGTGGGACAGGGTGAAGCTTTCTTT.

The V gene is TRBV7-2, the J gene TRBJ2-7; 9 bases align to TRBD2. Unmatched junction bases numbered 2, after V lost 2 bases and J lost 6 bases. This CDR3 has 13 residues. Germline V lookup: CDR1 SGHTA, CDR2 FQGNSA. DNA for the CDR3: TGTGCCAGCAGCTTACGGACTAGCGCCGAGCAGTACTTC. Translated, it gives CASSLRTSAEQYF.

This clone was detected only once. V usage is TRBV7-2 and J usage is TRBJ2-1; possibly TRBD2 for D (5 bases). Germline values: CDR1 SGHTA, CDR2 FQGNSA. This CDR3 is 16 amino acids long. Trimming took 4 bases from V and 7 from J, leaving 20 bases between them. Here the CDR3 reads CASSSLGSVAYNEQFF. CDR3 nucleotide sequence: TGTGCCAGCAGCTCCCTCGGTAGCGTGGCATATAATGAGCAGTTCTTC.

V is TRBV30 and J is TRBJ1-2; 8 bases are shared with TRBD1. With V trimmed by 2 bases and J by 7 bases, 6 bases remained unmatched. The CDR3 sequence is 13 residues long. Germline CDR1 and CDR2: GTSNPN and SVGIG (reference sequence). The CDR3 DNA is TGTGCCTGGAGTACCGGGACAGGTGGTGGCTACACCTTC. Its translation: CAWSTGTGGGYTF.

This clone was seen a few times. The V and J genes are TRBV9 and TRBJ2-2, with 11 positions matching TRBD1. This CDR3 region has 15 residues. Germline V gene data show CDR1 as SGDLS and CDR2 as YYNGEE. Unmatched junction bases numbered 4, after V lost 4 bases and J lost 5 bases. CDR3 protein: CASSFRDRGTGELFF. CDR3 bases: TGTGCCAGCAGCTTCCGGGACAGGGGGACCGGGGAGCTGTTTTTT.

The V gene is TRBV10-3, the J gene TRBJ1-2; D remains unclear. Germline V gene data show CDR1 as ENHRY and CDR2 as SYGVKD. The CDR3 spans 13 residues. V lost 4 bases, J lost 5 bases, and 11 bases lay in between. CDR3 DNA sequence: TGTGCCATCAGTGGACCTGGAGGTTATGGCTACACCTTC. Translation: CAISGPGGYGYTF.

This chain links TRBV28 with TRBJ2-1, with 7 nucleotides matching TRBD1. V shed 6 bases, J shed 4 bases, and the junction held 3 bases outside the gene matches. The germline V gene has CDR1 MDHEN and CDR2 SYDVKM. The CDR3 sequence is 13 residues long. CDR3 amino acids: CASRGQPYNEQFF. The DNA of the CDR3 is TGTGCCAGCAGGGGACAGCCTTACAATGAGCAGTTCTTC.

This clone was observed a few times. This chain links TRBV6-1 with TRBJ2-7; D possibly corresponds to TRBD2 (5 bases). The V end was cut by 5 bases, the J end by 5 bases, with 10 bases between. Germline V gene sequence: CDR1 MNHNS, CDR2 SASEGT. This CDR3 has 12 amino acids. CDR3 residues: CASSYRGDEQYF. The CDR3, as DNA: TGTGCCAGCAGTTATCGGGGAGACGAGCAGTACTTC.

CDR3 in amino acids: CASSQVYLDGDYGYTF. Written as DNA, the CDR3 is TGTGCCAGCAGCCAAGTATACCTGGACGGGGACTATGGCTACACCTTC. The rearrangement joins TRBV4-2 to TRBJ1-2; D remains unclear. Germline loops: CDR1 LGHNA, CDR2 YNFKEQ. This CDR3 is 16 amino acids long. V lost 1 base and J 3 bases, leaving 15 bases between the germline ends.

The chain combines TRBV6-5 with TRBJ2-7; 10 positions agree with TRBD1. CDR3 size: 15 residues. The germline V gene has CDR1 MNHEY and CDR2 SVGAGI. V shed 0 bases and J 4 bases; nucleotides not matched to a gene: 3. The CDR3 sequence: CASSYSLDRGYEQYF. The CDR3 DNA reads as TGTGCCAGCAGTTACTCGCTGGACAGGGGGTACGAGCAGTACTTC.

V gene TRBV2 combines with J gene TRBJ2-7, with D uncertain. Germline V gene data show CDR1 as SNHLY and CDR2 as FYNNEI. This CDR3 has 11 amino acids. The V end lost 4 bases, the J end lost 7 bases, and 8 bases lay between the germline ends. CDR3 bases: TGTGCCAGCAGTGCCCAGTTGGAGCAGTACTTC. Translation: CASSAQLEQYF.

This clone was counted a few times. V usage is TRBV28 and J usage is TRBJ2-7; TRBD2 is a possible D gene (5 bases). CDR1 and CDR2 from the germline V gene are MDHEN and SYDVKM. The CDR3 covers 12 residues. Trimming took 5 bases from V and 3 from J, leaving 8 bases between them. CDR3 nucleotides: TGTGCCAGCAGTCAACGGGACTACGAGCAGTACTTC. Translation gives CASSQRDYEQYF.

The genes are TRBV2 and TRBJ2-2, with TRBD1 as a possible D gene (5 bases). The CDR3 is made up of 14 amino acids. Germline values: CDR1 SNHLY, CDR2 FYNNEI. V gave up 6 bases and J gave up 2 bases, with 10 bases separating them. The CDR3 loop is CASRRGPNTGELFF. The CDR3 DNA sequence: TGTGCCAGCAGAAGGGGCCCTAACACCGGGGAGCTGTTTTTT.

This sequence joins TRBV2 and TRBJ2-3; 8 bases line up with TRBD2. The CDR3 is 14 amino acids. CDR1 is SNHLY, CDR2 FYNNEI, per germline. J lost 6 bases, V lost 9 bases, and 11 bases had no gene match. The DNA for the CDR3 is TGTGCCAGGGCCGGGCGGGAGGAACCCGATACGCAGTATTTT. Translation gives CARAGREEPDTQYF.

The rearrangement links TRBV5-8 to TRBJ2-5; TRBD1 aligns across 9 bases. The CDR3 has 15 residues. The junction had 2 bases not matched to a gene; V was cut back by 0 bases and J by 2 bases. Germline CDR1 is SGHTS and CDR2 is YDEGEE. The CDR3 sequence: CASSLGDRDQETQYF. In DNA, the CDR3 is TGTGCCAGCAGCTTGGGGGACAGGGATCAAGAGACCCAGTACTTC. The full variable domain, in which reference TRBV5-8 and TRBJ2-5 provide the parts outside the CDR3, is EAGVTQSPTHLIKTRGQQATLRCSPISGHTSVYWYQQALGLGLQFLLWYDEGEERNRGNFPPRFSGRQFPNYSSELNVNALELEDSALYLCASSLGDRDQETQYFGPGTRLLVL.

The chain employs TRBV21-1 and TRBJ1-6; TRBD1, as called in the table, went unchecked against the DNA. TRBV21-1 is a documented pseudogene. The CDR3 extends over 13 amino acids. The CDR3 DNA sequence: TGTGCCAGCGGGCAGATTAATAATTCACCCCTCCACTTT. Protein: CASGQINNSPLHF.

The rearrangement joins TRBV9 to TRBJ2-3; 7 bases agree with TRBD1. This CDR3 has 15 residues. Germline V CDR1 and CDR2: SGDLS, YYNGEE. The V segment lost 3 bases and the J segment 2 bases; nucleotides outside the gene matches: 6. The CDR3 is CASSATGTATDTQYF. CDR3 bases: TGTGCCAGCAGCGCCACCGGGACAGCCACAGATACGCAGTATTTT.

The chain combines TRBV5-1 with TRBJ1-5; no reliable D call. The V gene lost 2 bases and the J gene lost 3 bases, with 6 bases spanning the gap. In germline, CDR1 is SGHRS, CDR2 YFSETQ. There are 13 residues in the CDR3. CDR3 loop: CASSFDNNQPQHF. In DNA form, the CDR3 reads TGCGCCAGCAGCTTTGACAACAATCAGCCCCAGCATTTT. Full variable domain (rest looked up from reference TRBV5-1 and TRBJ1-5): KAGVTQTPRYLIKTRGQQVTLSCSPISGHRSVSWYQQTPGQGLQFLFEYFSETQRNKGNFPGRFSGRQFSNSRSEMNVSTLELGDSALYLCASSFDNNQPQHFGDGTRLSIL.